A selection of T cell receptor beta chains follows, all from one sample in a study of early T cells in non-severe SARS-CoV-2 infection. MiXCR was run by TCRdb on the 5' RACE reads, yielding one entry per CDR3 protein. This table holds around 53,000 distinct CDR3 sequences, approximately 12% found once. The sequencing here drew on whole blood, taken at baseline. Receptors originate from an adult who was a healthcare worker with PCR-confirmed SARS-CoV-2 infection or an uninfected control (not recorded which). The CDR3 runs from the conserved cysteine through the conserved F or W. D genes are given only for firm matches. Rows may omit the clone size; those that give it use once, few, many or a size class.

v_call	clone_size	j_call	d_call	cdr3_aa	cdr3_nt
TRBV4-3	.	TRBJ2-6	.	CASSKVANVLTF	TGCGCCAGCAGTAAGGTAGCCAACGTCCTGACTTTC
TRBV27	many	TRBJ2-1	.	CASQTPLSFEQFF	TGTGCCAGTCAAACCCCCCTGTCATTTGAGCAGTTCTTC
TRBV29-1	few	TRBJ1-2	TRBD1	CSFSRDRGFGYTF	TGCAGCTTTAGCCGGGACAGGGGCTTTGGCTACACCTTC
TRBV19	few	TRBJ2-1	TRBD2	CASSITKREITYNEQFF	TGTGCCAGTAGTATAACCAAGCGGGAGATCACCTACAATGAGCAGTTCTTC
TRBV10-3	many	TRBJ2-5	TRBD1	CAISDQKTGPETQYF	TGTGCCATCAGTGATCAAAAGACAGGGCCAGAGACCCAGTACTTC
TRBV7-2	.	TRBJ2-5	TRBD2	CASSFWTSGRGSETQCF	TGTGCCAGCAGCTTCTGGACTAGCGGGAGAGGAAGCGAGACCCAGTGCTTC
TRBV5-1	few	TRBJ1-2	.	CASSSTNTADLGYTF	TGCGCCAGCAGCTCTACCAACACCGCCGATTTAGGCTACACCTTC
TRBV6-6	once	TRBJ2-5	.	CASGVVLETQYF	TGTGCCAGCGGGGTGGTATTAGAGACCCAGTACTTC
TRBV6-5	few	TRBJ2-5	.	CASSYRERETQYF	TGTGCCAGCAGTTACAGGGAACGGGAGACCCAGTACTTC
TRBV18	few	TRBJ2-7	.	CASSPQVTYEQYF	TGTGCCAGCTCACCACAGGTAACCTACGAGCAGTACTTC
TRBV29-1	few	TRBJ2-7	TRBD1	CSVGTGEIYEQYF	TGCAGCGTTGGGACAGGAGAAATCTACGAGCAGTACTTC
TRBV12-3/TRBV12-4	.	TRBJ1-5	.	CASSFAGTAQPQHF	TGTGCCAGCAGTTTTGCTGGGACCGCCCAGCCCCAGCATTTT
TRBV29-1	.	TRBJ2-1	TRBD1	CSVEMFKTGGWNEQFF	TGCAGCGTTGAAATGTTTAAGACAGGGGGCTGGAATGAGCAGTTCTTC
TRBV29-1	.	TRBJ2-5	TRBD2	CSVDLPGGRETQYF	TGCAGCGTTGACCTCCCGGGGGGGCGGGAGACCCAGTACTTC
TRBV11-2	medium-sized	TRBJ1-2	TRBD1	CASSGTGKLVDGYTF	TGTGCCAGCAGCGGGACAGGGAAATTGGTTGATGGCTACACCTTC
TRBV28	.	TRBJ1-2	.	CASSGAYGYTF	TGTGCCAGTTCGGGAGCTTATGGCTACACCTTC
TRBV19	.	TRBJ1-2	TRBD1	CASSIANSRDRANYGYTF	TGTGCCAGTAGTATAGCCAACTCCCGGGACAGAGCTAACTATGGCTACACCTTC
TRBV18	.	TRBJ2-5	.	CASSPRVEPGQETQYF	TGTGCCAGCTCACCACGGGTAGAGCCCGGACAAGAGACCCAGTACTTC
TRBV20-1	.	TRBJ2-7	.	CSARTGYGLQQYF	TGCAGTGCCAGGACCGGATACGGACTCCAGCAGTACTTC
TRBV4-2	many	TRBJ2-3	.	CASSQSAGQGTDTQYF	TGTGCCAGCAGCCAATCAGCGGGACAGGGCACAGATACGCAGTATTTT
TRBV7-2	few	TRBJ2-7	TRBD2	CASSLSALASKQYF	TGTGCCAGCAGCTTATCCGCACTAGCGTCCAAGCAGTACTTC
TRBV20-1	many	TRBJ2-7	.	CSANNGGTYEQYF	TGCAGTGCTAACAACGGCGGGACTTACGAGCAGTACTTC
TRBV5-4	.	TRBJ2-1	.	CASTSPGIDNEQFF	TGTGCCAGCACCTCCCCCGGGATTGACAATGAGCAGTTCTTC
TRBV9	many	TRBJ2-6	.	CASSVAWEAGANVLTF	TGTGCCAGCAGCGTAGCTTGGGAAGCCGGGGCCAACGTCCTGACTTTC
TRBV10-3	few	TRBJ2-2	.	CAIRTAEGFTGELFF	TGTGCCATCAGGACTGCCGAAGGCTTCACCGGGGAGCTGTTTTTT
TRBV7-2	.	TRBJ1-2	TRBD1	CASSPGTGGTNYGYTF	TGTGCCAGCAGCCCCGGGACAGGGGGAACAAACTATGGCTACACCTTC
TRBV28	few	TRBJ2-5	TRBD1	CASSPGQLQETQYF	TGTGCCAGCAGCCCGGGACAGCTCCAAGAGACCCAGTACTTC
TRBV24-1	.	TRBJ2-2	.	CATSDLVAGELFF	TGTGCCACCAGTGATTTGGTAGCCGGGGAGCTGTTTTTT
TRBV28	many	TRBJ2-1	.	CASSPSHRSSYNEQFF	TGTGCCAGCAGTCCCTCCCACAGGTCAAGCTACAATGAGCAGTTCTTC
TRBV12-3/TRBV12-4	once	TRBJ1-5	.	CASSFASQARQPQHF	TGTGCCAGCAGTTTTGCGTCCCAGGCACGTCAGCCCCAGCATTTT
TRBV5-6	many	TRBJ2-4	TRBD2	CASSLVASGRAGSKNIQYF	TGTGCCAGCAGCTTGGTGGCTAGCGGGAGGGCCGGTTCCAAAAACATTCAGTACTTC
TRBV7-2	.	TRBJ2-5	TRBD2	CASSLGTSRTETQYF	TGTGCCAGCAGCTTAGGGACTAGCCGTACAGAGACCCAGTACTTC
TRBV5-4	few	TRBJ2-7	.	CASSLGQTNEQYF	TGTGCCAGCAGCCTAGGACAGACCAACGAGCAGTACTTC
TRBV11-2	many	TRBJ2-7	.	CASSLGQGAYEQYF	TGTGCCAGCAGCTTAGGGCAGGGCGCCTACGAGCAGTACTTC
TRBV20-1	.	TRBJ2-5	.	CSARGGRGGQETQYF	TGCAGTGCTAGAGGAGGCAGGGGGGGTCAAGAGACCCAGTACTTC
TRBV20-1	few	TRBJ2-7	.	CSARDGRDEQYF	TGCAGTGCTAGAGACGGGCGGGACGAGCAGTACTTC
TRBV7-2	.	TRBJ2-3	TRBD1	CASSRNPRGSGTDTQYF	TGTGCCAGCAGTCGCAACCCCAGGGGGAGCGGCACAGATACGCAGTATTTT
TRBV11-2	few	TRBJ1-2	.	CASSLGGGAGYGYTF	TGTGCCAGCAGCTTAGGTGGAGGGGCCGGCTATGGCTACACCTTC
TRBV7-9	few	TRBJ2-3	.	CASTVSTDTQYF	TGTGCCAGCACCGTAAGCACAGATACGCAGTATTTT
TRBV6-2/TRBV6-3	many	TRBJ1-2	.	CASSYRDNYGYTF	TGTGCCAGCAGTTACCGGGACAACTATGGCTACACCTTC
TRBV4-2	.	TRBJ2-7	TRBD2	CASSQETSGRAHEQYF	TGTGCCAGCAGCCAAGAGACTAGCGGGAGGGCCCACGAGCAGTACTTC
TRBV10-2	.	TRBJ2-3	TRBD2	CASTNPSTSGTTDTQYF	TGCGCCAGCACCAATCCTAGCACTAGCGGGACCACAGATACGCAGTATTTT
TRBV7-2	many	TRBJ2-1	.	CASSSQGRSNEQFF	TGTGCCAGCAGCTCGCAGGGTAGGAGCAATGAGCAGTTCTTC
TRBV18	.	TRBJ2-1	.	CASSPEPGRTNNEQFF	TGTGCCAGCTCACCGGAACCGGGACGCACAAACAATGAGCAGTTCTTC
TRBV27	many	TRBJ1-2	.	CASSLKREANYGYTF	TGTGCCAGCAGTTTAAAGAGGGAAGCTAACTATGGCTACACCTTC
TRBV4-2	.	TRBJ2-1	.	CASSQGSGYDEQFF	TGTGCCAGCAGCCAAGGATCTGGGTATGATGAGCAGTTCTTC
TRBV20-1	many	TRBJ2-3	.	CSARVRRGADTQYF	TGCAGTGCTAGAGTAAGACGGGGAGCAGATACGCAGTATTTT
TRBV11-2	.	TRBJ1-4	.	CASSPAKNEKLFF	TGTGCCAGCAGTCCGGCCAAGAATGAAAAACTGTTTTTT
TRBV20-1	many	TRBJ1-4	TRBD1	CSLGLSGQGASGTNEKLFF	TGCAGTTTGGGCCTAAGCGGACAGGGGGCCTCGGGGACTAATGAAAAACTGTTTTTT
TRBV20-1	few	TRBJ2-7	.	CSASPRPYYEQYF	TGCAGTGCTAGTCCTAGGCCCTACTACGAGCAGTACTTC
TRBV4-1	.	TRBJ2-3	.	CASSRDSDSSSTDTQYF	TGCGCCAGCAGCCGAGATTCCGACTCTTCTAGCACAGATACGCAGTATTTT
TRBV11-2	.	TRBJ2-6	.	CASSYPAGANVLTF	TGTGCCAGCAGCTACCCGGCTGGGGCCAACGTCCTGACTTTC
TRBV5-4	few	TRBJ2-3	TRBD2	CASSLRLAGGGGSTDTQYF	TGTGCCAGCAGCTTGCGACTAGCGGGAGGAGGGGGTTCCACAGATACGCAGTATTTT
TRBV3-1	many	TRBJ2-5	.	CASSMAGKETQYF	TGTGCCAGCAGCATGGCCGGGAAAGAGACCCAGTACTTC
TRBV7-6	.	TRBJ2-7	.	CASSLNPRGPDEQYF	TGTGCCAGCAGCTTAAACCCGAGAGGGCCGGACGAGCAGTACTTC
TRBV18	.	TRBJ1-1	TRBD1	CASSRQGDTEAFF	TGTGCCAGCTCACGACAGGGTGACACTGAAGCTTTCTTT
TRBV28	many	TRBJ1-6	.	CASSLGTSVSPLHF	TGTGCCAGCAGTTTGGGGACATCAGTCTCACCCCTCCACTTT